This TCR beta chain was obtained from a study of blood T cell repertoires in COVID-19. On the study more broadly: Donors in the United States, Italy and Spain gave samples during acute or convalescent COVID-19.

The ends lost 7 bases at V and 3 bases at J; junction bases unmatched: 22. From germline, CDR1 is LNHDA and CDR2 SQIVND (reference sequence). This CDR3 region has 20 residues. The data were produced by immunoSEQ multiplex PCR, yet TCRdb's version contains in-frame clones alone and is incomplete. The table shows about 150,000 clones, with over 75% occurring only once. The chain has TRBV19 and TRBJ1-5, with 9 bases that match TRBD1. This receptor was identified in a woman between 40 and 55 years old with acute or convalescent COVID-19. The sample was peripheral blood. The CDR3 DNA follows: TGTGCCAGTAACTCAAACAGGGGGCTTGTAAGTAGCAGCCTCAATCAGCCCCAGCATTTT. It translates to CASNSNRGLVSSSLNQPQHF.